This T cell receptor (beta chain) was recorded in a study of human T cells and chemical hapten exposure. Study context: Sensitization applied 2% DPC to roughly 2 cm by roughly 2 cm of upper inner arm skin. There were weekly diphenylcyclopropenone doses to the scalp for patients throughout the approximately 25-week study. Alopecia areata, totalis and universalis patients, mostly female, were included.

Time point: patch test 1, 2 weeks after DPC sensitization. Stated treatment: therapeutic diphenylcyclopropenone sensitization with weekly scalp DPC. The authors' processing: A per-sample median of about 94,000 TCRs was observed, with counts ranging from roughly 23,224 to 700,000. TCRdb itself ran the RACE reads through MiXCR, one entry per CDR3 protein. The V and J calls, along with clone size, are taken from TCRdb and not from the paper's own processing. The sample shows around 120,000 distinct CDR3 sequences, approximately 15% of them seen only once. V lost 8 bases and J lost 5, with 16 bases in between. Germline lookup yields CDR1 DFQATT and CDR2 SNEGSKA (reference sequence). The length of the CDR3 is 12 residues.

The receptor comes from a man younger than 30 with alopecia areata. Some clones in this sample may be carry-over from other donors' samples. The sequencing here drew on whole blood, taken in connection with sensitization to the hapten diphenylcyclopropenone (DPC). The rearrangement links TRBV20-1 to TRBJ2-7, with D maybe TRBD1 (6 bases). The CDR3 reads CSPTTGSDEQYF. The CDR3 coding sequence is TGCAGTCCGACTACAGGGAGCGACGAGCAGTACTTC.